The rows below give T cell receptor beta chains drawn from one sample of a study of CD8+ T cells in alopecia areata. Assay used: immunoSEQ multiplex PCR; TCRdb lists only in-frame clones, some missing. The sample has about 210,000 clones; around 65% are singletons. Sample: CD4+ T cells sorted from blood, taken at week 4, from a patient treated with tofacitinib. The receptors stem from a human donor with alopecia areata. Each CDR3 is given with its conserved first and last residue. A D gene is named only where the DNA matches it firmly. The size field is filled for only some rows; it gives once, few, many or a size class.

length	D	size	V	J	DNA	CDR3
15	-	-	TRBV30	TRBJ1-6	TGTGCCTGGAGCCTGGGGAGGACCTATAATTCACCCCTCCACTTT	CAWSLGRTYNSPLHF
17	-	-	TRBV11-3	TRBJ2-1	TGTGCCAGCAGCCCAACCGGGACCCCAACCAACACGAATGAGCAGTTCTTC	CASSPTGTPTNTNEQFF
16	TRBD1	few	TRBV25-1	TRBJ1-2	TGTGCCAGCAGTCCGATGACCGGGACAGGGGCCTATGGCTACACCTTC	CASSPMTGTGAYGYTF
16	-	-	TRBV5-1	TRBJ2-7	TGCGCCAGCAGCTCGGCCTTCGGCCCGGGCGGAGTCGAGCAGTACTTC	CASSSAFGPGGVEQYF
15	TRBD1	-	TRBV6-5	TRBJ2-1	TGTGCCAGCAGTTTAATAACGACAGGGGGCAATGAGCAGTTCTTC	CASSLITTGGNEQFF
12	-	-	TRBV7-2	TRBJ2-5	TGTGCCAGCAGCTTGGTCGGGGAGACCCAGTACTTC	CASSLVGETQYF
14	TRBD1	-	TRBV27	TRBJ2-7	TGTGCCAGCAGGGGGACAGGCCTCTCCTACGAGCAGTACTTC	CASRGTGLSYEQYF
19	TRBD2	-	TRBV30	TRBJ2-1	TGTGCCTGGAGTGCCGAGCCTTGGACTAGCGGGGGGGGTTTGGATGAGCAGTTCTTC	CAWSAEPWTSGGGLDEQFF
14	-	-	TRBV30	TRBJ1-3	TGTGCCTGGAAAAGGCAGAACTCTGGAAACACCATATATTTT	CAWKRQNSGNTIYF
17	-	few	TRBV19	TRBJ1-5	TGTGCCAGTAGCCCTCGGGTTGCGTCCTATAGCAATCAGCCCCAGCATTTT	CASSPRVASYSNQPQHF
19	TRBD2	-	TRBV29-1	TRBJ2-3	TGCAGCGTTGAAGATAATATTGGGAGGGGAGCGGGGGCTACCCATACGCAGTATTTT	CSVEDNIGRGAGATHTQYF
15	-	-	TRBV15	TRBJ1-3	TGTGCCACCAGCAGAGAAAGGACATCTGGAAACACCATATATTTT	CATSRERTSGNTIYF
11	-	once	TRBV30	TRBJ2-3	TGTGCCTGGAGTGTACTAGAGACGCAGTATTTT	CAWSVLETQYF
13	-	-	TRBV7-2	TRBJ2-5	TGTGCCAGCAGCACCGGACACCAAGAGACCCAGTACTTC	CASSTGHQETQYF
12	TRBD2	-	TRBV6-5	TRBJ2-7	TGTGCCACCAGGACTAGCGGGTACGAGCAGTACTTC	CATRTSGYEQYF
15	-	few	TRBV4-3	TRBJ2-3	TGCGCCAGCAGCCAAGGTTTGGGCAACTTAGATACGCAGTATTTT	CASSQGLGNLDTQYF
15	-	few	TRBV29-1	TRBJ1-4	TGCAGCGTTGTGGAGGGGGGAGCAACTAATGAAAAACTGTTTTTT	CSVVEGGATNEKLFF
15	TRBD1	-	TRBV29-1	TRBJ2-1	TGCAGCGTGCACGGGACAGGGGGTTTCTACAATGAGCAGTTCTTC	CSVHGTGGFYNEQFF
11	-	few	TRBV10-2	TRBJ1-4	TGCGCCAGCAGTGAGCTAGAAAAACTGTTTTTT	CASSELEKLFF
14	-	once	TRBV30	TRBJ1-2	TGTGCCTGGAGTCAGAGCTTCAGCTCTTATGGCTACACCTTC	CAWSQSFSSYGYTF
14	TRBD2	-	TRBV5-1	TRBJ2-3	TGCGCCAGCAGCACCGGGACTAGCGGAAATACGCAGTATTTT	CASSTGTSGNTQYF
14	-	-	TRBV5-4	TRBJ2-5	TGTGCCAGCAGCTTGGTGGCGGGGGCGGAGACCCAGTACTTC	CASSLVAGAETQYF
14	-	-	TRBV6-1	TRBJ1-1	TGTGCCAGCAGTGTGGCGGGGAGAGGCACTGAAGCTTTCTTT	CASSVAGRGTEAFF
14	-	few	TRBV7-9	TRBJ2-5	TGTGCCAGCAGCTCGGGACTGAGTAGCGAGACCCAGTACTTC	CASSSGLSSETQYF
15	-	few	TRBV7-9	TRBJ1-4	TGTGCCAGCAGCTCGGGGGTTGCAACTAATGAAAAACTGTTTTTT	CASSSGVATNEKLFF
13	-	-	TRBV5-1	TRBJ2-1	TGCGCCAGCAGCTTGGTGGAGACCGATGAGCAGTTCTTC	CASSLVETDEQFF
12	-	-	TRBV30	TRBJ1-5	TGTGCCTGGAGTTCCGAAGGTCAGCCCCAGCATTTT	CAWSSEGQPQHF
15	-	-	TRBV5-6	TRBJ2-1	TGTGCCAGCTCCCTATATGGGACTCTCCACAATGAGCAGTTCTTC	CASSLYGTLHNEQFF
13	-	-	TRBV12-5	TRBJ1-4	TGTGCTAGTGGCGGGCAGAATAATGAAAAACTGTTTTTT	CASGGQNNEKLFF
12	-	-	TRBV5-6	TRBJ1-2	TGTGCCAGCAGGATGGGTGACTATGGCTACACCTTC	CASRMGDYGYTF
15	-	-	TRBV30	TRBJ1-4	TGTGCCTGGAGTTGGGGGGGAGCAACTAATGAAAAACTGTTTTTT	CAWSWGGATNEKLFF
12	-	few	TRBV29-1	TRBJ2-6	TGCAGCGTAATCTCTGGGGCCAACGTCCTGACTTTC	CSVISGANVLTF
12	-	-	TRBV6-6	TRBJ1-1	TGTGCCAGCAGTTTACAAGGGGGGAAGGCTTTCTTT	CASSLQGGKAFF
12	-	-	TRBV7-2	TRBJ1-2	TGTGCCAGCAGCCGGGAAGACTATGGCTACACCTTC	CASSREDYGYTF
14	-	few	TRBV5-4	TRBJ2-2	TGTGCCAGCAGCTTGGTATCAGGGTCCGGGGAGCTGTTTTTT	CASSLVSGSGELFF
12	-	-	TRBV29-1	TRBJ1-1	TGCAGCGCAAACGGCGTGAACACTGAAGCTTTCTTT	CSANGVNTEAFF
17	-	few	TRBV2	TRBJ2-2	TGTGCCAGCAGTTCAAGACCCTCCGGGGATCAAACCGGGGAGCTGTTTTTT	CASSSRPSGDQTGELFF
13	-	-	TRBV14	TRBJ2-7	TGTGCCAGCAGCCGGTTAGACTGGAACGAGCAGTACTTC	CASSRLDWNEQYF
15	-	-	TRBV5-1	TRBJ2-6	TGCGCCAGCAGTATTGGGACCACTGGGGCCAACGTCCTGACTTTC	CASSIGTTGANVLTF
17	TRBD1	few	TRBV15	TRBJ1-6	TGTGCCACCAGCAGCGTGAACAGGGGCTCCTATAATTCACCCCTCCACTTT	CATSSVNRGSYNSPLHF
16	-	-	TRBV30	TRBJ1-6	TGTGCCTGGAGTCCCACGGCGGGTTGGAATAATTCACCCCTCCACTTT	CAWSPTAGWNNSPLHF
14	-	-	TRBV18	TRBJ2-7	TGTGCCAGCTCATCCTCTAGCGCCTCCTACGAGCAGTACTTC	CASSSSSASYEQYF
13	-	-	TRBV5-4	TRBJ1-1	TGTGCCAGCAGCTTGGACTCTCTCACTGAAGCTTTCTTT	CASSLDSLTEAFF
14	-	-	TRBV9	TRBJ1-2	TGTGCCAGCAGCGTAGGGTGGGGGGCGCAAGGCTACACCTTC	CASSVGWGAQGYTF
13	-	-	TRBV30	TRBJ2-1	TGTGCCTGGAGTGGTCTAGGGAACAATGAGCAGTTCTTC	CAWSGLGNNEQFF
17	TRBD1	-	TRBV7-9	TRBJ2-3	TGTGCCAGCAGCCAAGTGGGACAGGGCACTAGCACAGATACGCAGTATTTT	CASSQVGQGTSTDTQYF
13	-	-	TRBV30	TRBJ1-4	TGTGCCTGGAGTGTCGGGGGGAGCGAAAAACTGTTTTTT	CAWSVGGSEKLFF